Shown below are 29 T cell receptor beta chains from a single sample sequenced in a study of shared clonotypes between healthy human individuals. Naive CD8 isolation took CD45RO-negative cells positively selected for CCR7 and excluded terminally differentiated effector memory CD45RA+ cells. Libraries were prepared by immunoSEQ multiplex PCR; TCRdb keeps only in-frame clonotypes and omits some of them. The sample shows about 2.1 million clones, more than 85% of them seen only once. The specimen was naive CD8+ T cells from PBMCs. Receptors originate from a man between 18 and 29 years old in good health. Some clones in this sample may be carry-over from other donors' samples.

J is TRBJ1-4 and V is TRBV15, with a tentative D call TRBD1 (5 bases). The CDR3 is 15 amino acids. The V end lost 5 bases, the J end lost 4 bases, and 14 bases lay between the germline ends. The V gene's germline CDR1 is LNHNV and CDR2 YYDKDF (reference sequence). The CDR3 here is CATSLSSGVNEKLFF. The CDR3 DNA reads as TGTGCCACCAGCCTTTCGTCGGGGGTTAATGAAAAACTGTTTTTT.

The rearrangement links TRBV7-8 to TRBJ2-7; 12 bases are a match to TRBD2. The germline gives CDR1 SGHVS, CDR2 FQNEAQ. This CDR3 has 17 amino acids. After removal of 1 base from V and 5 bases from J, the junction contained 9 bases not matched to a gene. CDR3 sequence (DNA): TGTGCCAGCAGCTTAGGCCTAGCGGGAGGGCCGTGGAACGAGCAGTACTTC. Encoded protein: CASSLGLAGGPWNEQYF. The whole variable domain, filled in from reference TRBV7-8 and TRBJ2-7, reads GAGVSQSPRYKVAKRGQDVALRCDPISGHVSLFWYQQALGQGPEFLTYFQNEAQLDKSGLPSDRFFAERPEGSVSTLKIQRTQQEDSAVYLCASSLGLAGGPWNEQYFGPGTRLTVT.

The CDR3 reads CASSFEGEEVGELFF. The CDR3 nucleotides read TGTGCCAGCAGCTTTGAGGGAGAAGAGGTCGGGGAGCTGTTTTTT. This chain joins TRBV5-6 and TRBJ2-2; D may be TRBD2 (5 bases). V was pared by 2 bases and J by 7 bases, with 15 bases between. CDR1 and CDR2 from the germline V gene are SGHDT and YYEEEE. The CDR3 is 15 amino acids.

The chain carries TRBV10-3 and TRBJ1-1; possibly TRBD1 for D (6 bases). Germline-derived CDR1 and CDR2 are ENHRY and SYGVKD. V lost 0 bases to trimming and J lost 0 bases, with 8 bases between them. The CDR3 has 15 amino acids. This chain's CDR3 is CAISESTGLNTEAFF. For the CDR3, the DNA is TGTGCCATCAGTGAGTCTACAGGGTTGAACACTGAAGCTTTCTTT.

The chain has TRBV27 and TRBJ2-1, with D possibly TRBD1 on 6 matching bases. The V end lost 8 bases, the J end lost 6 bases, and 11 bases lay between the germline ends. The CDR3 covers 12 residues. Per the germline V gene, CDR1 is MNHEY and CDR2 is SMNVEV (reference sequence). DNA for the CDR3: TGTGCCAGCTGGAAAGGGGGCAATGAGCAGTTCTTC. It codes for CASWKGGNEQFF.

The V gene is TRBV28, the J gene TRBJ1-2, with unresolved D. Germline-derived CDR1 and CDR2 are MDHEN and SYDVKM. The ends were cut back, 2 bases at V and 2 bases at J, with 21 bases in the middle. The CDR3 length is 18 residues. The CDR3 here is CASSLMDVGRSGNYGYTF. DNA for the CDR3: TGTGCCAGCAGTTTAATGGACGTTGGGCGGAGCGGAAACTATGGCTACACCTTC.

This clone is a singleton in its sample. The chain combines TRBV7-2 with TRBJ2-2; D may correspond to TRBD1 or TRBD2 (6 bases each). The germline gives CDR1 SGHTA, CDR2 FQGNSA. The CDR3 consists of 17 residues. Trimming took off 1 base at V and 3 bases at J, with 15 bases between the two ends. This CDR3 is CASSLVRGAADTGELFF. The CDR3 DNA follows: TGTGCCAGCAGCTTAGTGAGGGGGGCGGCGGACACCGGGGAGCTGTTTTTT.

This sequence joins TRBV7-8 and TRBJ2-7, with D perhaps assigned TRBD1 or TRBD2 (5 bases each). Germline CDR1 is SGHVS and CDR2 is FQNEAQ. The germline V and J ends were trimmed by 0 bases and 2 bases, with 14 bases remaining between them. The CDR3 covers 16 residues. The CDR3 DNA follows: TGTGCCAGCAGCTTAGCACCCCCGGGGCGTCCCTACGAGCAGTACTTC. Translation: CASSLAPPGRPYEQYF.

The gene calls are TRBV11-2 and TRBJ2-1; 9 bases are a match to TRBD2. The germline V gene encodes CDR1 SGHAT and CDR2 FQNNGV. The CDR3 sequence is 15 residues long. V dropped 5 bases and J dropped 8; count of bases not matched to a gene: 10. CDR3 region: CASSPSGTSIDEQFF. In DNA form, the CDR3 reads TGTGCCAGCAGCCCATCCGGGACTAGCATCGATGAGCAGTTCTTC.

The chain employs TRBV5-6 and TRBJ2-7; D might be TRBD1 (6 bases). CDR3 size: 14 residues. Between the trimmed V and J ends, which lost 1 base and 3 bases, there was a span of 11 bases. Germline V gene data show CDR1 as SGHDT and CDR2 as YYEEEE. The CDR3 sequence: CASSLTAGDYEQYF. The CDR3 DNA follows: TGTGCCAGCAGCTTGACTGCAGGGGACTACGAGCAGTACTTC.

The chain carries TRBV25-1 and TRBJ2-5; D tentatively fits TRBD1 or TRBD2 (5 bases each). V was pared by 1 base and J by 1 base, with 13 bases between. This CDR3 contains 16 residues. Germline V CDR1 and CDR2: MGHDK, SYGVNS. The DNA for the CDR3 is TGTGCCAGCAGTGAATGGGTGGCAGGGACCCAAGAGACCCAGTACTTC. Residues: CASSEWVAGTQETQYF.

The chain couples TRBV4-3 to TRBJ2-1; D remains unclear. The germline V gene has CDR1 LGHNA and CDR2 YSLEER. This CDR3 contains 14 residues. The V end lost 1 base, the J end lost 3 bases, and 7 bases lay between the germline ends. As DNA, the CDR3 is TGCGCCAGCAGCCAAGGTAGGAACTACAATGAGCAGTTCTTC. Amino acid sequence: CASSQGRNYNEQFF.

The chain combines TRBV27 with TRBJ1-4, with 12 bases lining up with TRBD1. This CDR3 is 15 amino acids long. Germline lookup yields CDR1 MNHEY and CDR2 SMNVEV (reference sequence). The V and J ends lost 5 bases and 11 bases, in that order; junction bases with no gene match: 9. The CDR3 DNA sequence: TGTGCCAGCAGTACCATCCGGGACAGGGGGCCCAAACTGTTTTTT. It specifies CASSTIRDRGPKLFF.

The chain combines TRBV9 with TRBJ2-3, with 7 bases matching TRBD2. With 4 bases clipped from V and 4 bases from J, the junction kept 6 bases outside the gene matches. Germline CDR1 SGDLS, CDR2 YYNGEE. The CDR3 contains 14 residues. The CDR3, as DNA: TGTGCCAGCAGCCTAGCGGCGCCTGCAGATACGCAGTATTTT. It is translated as CASSLAAPADTQYF. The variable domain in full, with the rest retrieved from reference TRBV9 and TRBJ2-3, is DSGVTQTPKHLITATGQRVTLRCSPRSGDLSVYWYQQSLDQGLQFLIQYYNGEERAKGNILERFSAQQFPDLHSELNLSSLELGDSALYFCASSLAAPADTQYFGPGTRLTVL.

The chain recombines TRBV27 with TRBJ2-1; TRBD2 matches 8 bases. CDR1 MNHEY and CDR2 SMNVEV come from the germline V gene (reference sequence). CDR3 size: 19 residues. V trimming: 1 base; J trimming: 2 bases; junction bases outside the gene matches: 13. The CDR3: CASSLFGGRTPMAYNEQFF. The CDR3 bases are TGTGCCAGCAGTTTATTTGGCGGGAGGACTCCAATGGCCTACAATGAGCAGTTCTTC.

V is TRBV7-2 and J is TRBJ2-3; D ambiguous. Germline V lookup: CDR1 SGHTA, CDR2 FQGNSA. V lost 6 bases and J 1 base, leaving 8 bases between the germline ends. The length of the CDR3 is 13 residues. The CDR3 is CASRTGRTDTQYF. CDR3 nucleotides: TGTGCCAGCAGAACCGGACGCACAGATACGCAGTATTTT.

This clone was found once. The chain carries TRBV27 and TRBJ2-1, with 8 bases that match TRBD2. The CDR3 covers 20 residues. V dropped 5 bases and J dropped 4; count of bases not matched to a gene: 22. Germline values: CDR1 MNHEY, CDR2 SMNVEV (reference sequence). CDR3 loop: CASSTHHDGAGGLLYNEQFF. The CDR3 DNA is TGTGCCAGCAGTACACATCACGACGGGGCGGGAGGCCTCTTGTACAATGAGCAGTTCTTC.

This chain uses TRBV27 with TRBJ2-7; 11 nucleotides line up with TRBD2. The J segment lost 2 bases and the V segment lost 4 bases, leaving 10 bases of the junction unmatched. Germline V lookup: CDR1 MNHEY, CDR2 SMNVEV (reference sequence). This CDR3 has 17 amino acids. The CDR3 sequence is CASSSRLAGYSTYEQYF. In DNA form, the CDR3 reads TGTGCCAGCAGTTCCAGACTAGCGGGATATTCTACCTACGAGCAGTACTTC.

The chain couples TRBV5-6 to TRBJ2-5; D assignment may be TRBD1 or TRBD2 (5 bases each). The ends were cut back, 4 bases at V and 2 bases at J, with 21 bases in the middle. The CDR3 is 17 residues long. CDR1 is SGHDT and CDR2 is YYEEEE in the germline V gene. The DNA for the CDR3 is TGTGCCAGCAGCCCCGGGACCCCGGGAATATCACAAGAGACCCAGTACTTC. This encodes CASSPGTPGISQETQYF.

CDR3 in amino acids: CASSSSGLNTEAFF. The DNA for the CDR3 is TGTGCCAGTAGTTCGTCGGGCTTGAACACTGAAGCTTTCTTT. The chain recombines TRBV19 with TRBJ1-1, with D uncertain. The CDR3 extends over 14 amino acids. The V and J ends lost 5 bases and 0 bases respectively, with 10 bases between them. CDR1 is LNHDA, CDR2 SQIVND, per germline (reference sequence).

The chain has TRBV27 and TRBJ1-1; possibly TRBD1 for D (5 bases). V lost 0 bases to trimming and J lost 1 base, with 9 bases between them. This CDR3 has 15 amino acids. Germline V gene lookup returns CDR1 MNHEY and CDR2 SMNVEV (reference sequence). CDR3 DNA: TGTGCCAGCAGTTTATCTGGGGCCAGGAACACTGAAGCTTTCTTT. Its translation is CASSLSGARNTEAFF.

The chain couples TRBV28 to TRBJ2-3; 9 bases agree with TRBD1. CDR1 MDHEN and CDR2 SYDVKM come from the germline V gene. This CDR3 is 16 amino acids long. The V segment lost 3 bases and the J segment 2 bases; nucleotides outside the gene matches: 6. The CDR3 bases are TGTGCCAGCAGTTTCGGGACAGGGTGGAACACAGATACGCAGTATTTT. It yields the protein CASSFGTGWNTDTQYF.

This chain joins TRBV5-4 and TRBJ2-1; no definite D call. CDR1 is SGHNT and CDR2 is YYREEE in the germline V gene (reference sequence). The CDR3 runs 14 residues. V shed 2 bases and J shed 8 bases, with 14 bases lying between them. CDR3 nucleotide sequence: TGTGCCAGCAGCTTATCAGTGAAGTTCGATGAGCAGTTCTTC. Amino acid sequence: CASSLSVKFDEQFF.

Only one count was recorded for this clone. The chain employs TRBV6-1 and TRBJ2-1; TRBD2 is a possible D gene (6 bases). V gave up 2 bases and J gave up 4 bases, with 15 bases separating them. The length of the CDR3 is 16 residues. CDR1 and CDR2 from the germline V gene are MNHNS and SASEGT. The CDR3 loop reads CASSEYGGEGYNEQFF. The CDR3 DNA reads TGTGCCAGCAGTGAATACGGCGGGGAAGGGTACAATGAGCAGTTCTTC.

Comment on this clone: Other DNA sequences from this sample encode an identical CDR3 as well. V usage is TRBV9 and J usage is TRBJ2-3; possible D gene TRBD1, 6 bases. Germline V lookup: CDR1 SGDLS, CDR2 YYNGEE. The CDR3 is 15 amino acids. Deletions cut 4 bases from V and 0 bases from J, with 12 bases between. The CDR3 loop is CASSSTGTSTDTQYF. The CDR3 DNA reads TGTGCCAGCAGCTCGACCGGGACAAGCACAGATACGCAGTATTTT.

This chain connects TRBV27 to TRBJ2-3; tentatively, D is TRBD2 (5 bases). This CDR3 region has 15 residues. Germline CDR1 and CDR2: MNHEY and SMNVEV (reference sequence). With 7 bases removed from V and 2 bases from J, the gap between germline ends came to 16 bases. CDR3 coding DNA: TGTGCCAGCAACGGGTTGGGGAGAGACACAGATACGCAGTATTTT. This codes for CASNGLGRDTDTQYF.

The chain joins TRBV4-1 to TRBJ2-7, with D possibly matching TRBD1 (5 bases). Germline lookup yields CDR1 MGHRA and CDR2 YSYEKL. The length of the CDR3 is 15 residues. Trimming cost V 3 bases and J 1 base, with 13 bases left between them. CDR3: CASSHRTSLSYEQYF. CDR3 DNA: TGCGCCAGCAGCCACCGGACAAGCCTTTCCTACGAGCAGTACTTC.

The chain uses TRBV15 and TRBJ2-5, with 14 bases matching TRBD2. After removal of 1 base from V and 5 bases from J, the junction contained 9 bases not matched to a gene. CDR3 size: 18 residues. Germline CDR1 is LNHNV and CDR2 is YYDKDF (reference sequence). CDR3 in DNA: TGTGCCACCAGCAGAGTTTGGGCGGGACTAGCGGGAGTGGAGACCCAGTACTTC. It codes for CATSRVWAGLAGVETQYF.

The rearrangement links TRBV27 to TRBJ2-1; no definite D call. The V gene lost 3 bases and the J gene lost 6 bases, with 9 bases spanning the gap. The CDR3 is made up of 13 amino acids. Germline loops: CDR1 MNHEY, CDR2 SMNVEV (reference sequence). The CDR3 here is CASSLSLSNEQFF. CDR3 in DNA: TGTGCCAGCAGTTTGTCCCTTTCCAATGAGCAGTTCTTC.